This TCR beta chain was obtained from a study of OX40 agonist ivuxolimab in advanced cancers. Background on the study: Recorded diagnoses for dose-escalation patients were hepatocellular carcinoma, melanoma, renal cell or head and neck cancer. Findings of the study overall: CD4+ and CD8+ blood T cells expanded clonally by week 6 at 0.1 to 3.0 mg/kg.

This CDR3 comprises 13 residues. V was pared by 3 bases and J by 5 bases, with 10 bases between. In germline, CDR1 is KGHSH, CDR2 LQKENI. Clones were read by immunoSEQ multiplex PCR, and TCRdb kept only the in-frame ones, dropping some. The sample lists about 110,000 clones; approximately 89% were seen once. As regards this clone: What it binds is not known.

This sequence was found in an adult with an advanced solid tumor such as melanoma, head and neck, liver or kidney cancer. V usage is TRBV18 and J usage is TRBJ1-1; D gene unclear. The starting material was CD4+ or CD8+ T cells sorted from blood, obtained in a trial of the OX40 agonist ivuxolimab. The CDR3 is CASSPLLGTEAFF. The CDR3 region has the DNA TGTGCCAGCTCACCCCTACTTGGTACTGAAGCTTTCTTT.